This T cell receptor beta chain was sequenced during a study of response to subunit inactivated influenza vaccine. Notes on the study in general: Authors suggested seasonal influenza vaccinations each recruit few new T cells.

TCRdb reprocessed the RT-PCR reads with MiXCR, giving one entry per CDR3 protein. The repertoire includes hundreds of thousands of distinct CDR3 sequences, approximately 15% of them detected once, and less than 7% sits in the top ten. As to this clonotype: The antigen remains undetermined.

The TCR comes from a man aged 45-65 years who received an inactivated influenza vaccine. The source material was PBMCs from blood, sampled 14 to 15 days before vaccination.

CDR3 region: CASSRGADTEAFF. The CDR3 region has the DNA TGCGCCAGCAGTCGAGGGGCGGACACTGAAGCTTTCTTT. This rearrangement joins TRBV5-1 to TRBJ1-1; D may be TRBD1 (5 bases). This CDR3 region has 13 residues. Trimming removed 5 bases at V and 3 bases at J, with 11 bases between. Germline V lookup: CDR1 SGHRS, CDR2 YFSETQ.